What follows are 18 T cell receptor beta chains derived from one specimen sequenced in a study of breast tumors, draining lymph nodes, adjacent tissues. One entry per CDR3 protein results from TCRdb running MiXCR on the multiplex PCR reads. The sample includes fewer than 25,000 distinct CDR3 sequences, around two thirds seen only once; the top ten take about 19%. Input material: tumor-adjacent breast tissue. Receptors originate from a female donor with breast cancer. Some clones in this sample may be carry-over from other donors' samples.

The chain has TRBV11-2 and TRBJ1-6; D not certain. The CDR3 runs 13 residues. The germline V gene encodes CDR1 SGHAT and CDR2 FQNNGV. The V and J ends lost 0 bases and 7 bases respectively, with 4 bases between them. The CDR3 spells CASSLEPNSPLHF. CDR3 bases: TGTGCCAGCAGCTTAGAACCCAATTCACCCCTCCACTTT.

This clonotype was detected many times. V usage is TRBV27 and J usage is TRBJ2-7; unclear D gene. V was pared by 0 bases and J by 4 bases, with 19 bases between. The CDR3 spans 17 residues. CDR1 is MNHEY, CDR2 SMNVEV, per germline (reference sequence). CDR3 in amino acids: CASSLSSQSGTGYEQYF. Here the CDR3 DNA reads TGTGCCAGCAGTTTATCGAGCCAGTCCGGCACCGGGTACGAGCAGTACTTC.

The chain joins TRBV19 to TRBJ1-2; TRBD1 is a possible D gene (5 bases). The CDR3 contains 13 residues. V was trimmed by 7 bases and J by 4 bases, leaving 13 bases between them. Germline-derived CDR1 and CDR2 are LNHDA and SQIVND (reference sequence). The CDR3 region has the DNA TGTGCCAGTATGGGTAGGGGCGGCTATGGCTACACCTTC. Amino acid sequence: CASMGRGGYGYTF.

The J gene is TRBJ2-3, the V gene TRBV9; TRBD2 agrees at 7 bases. With 2 bases clipped from V and 3 bases from J, the junction kept 6 bases outside the gene matches. In germline, CDR1 is SGDLS, CDR2 YYNGEE. The CDR3 consists of 15 residues. CDR3 residues: CASSVGTIRTDTQYF. CDR3 sequence (DNA): TGTGCCAGCAGCGTTGGGACTATTAGAACAGATACGCAGTATTTT. Full variable domain (remainder filled in from reference TRBV9 and TRBJ2-3): DSGVTQTPKHLITATGQRVTLRCSPRSGDLSVYWYQQSLDQGLQFLIQYYNGEERAKGNILERFSAQQFPDLHSELNLSSLELGDSALYFCASSVGTIRTDTQYFGPGTRLTVL.

This rearrangement joins TRBV10-3 to TRBJ2-7; 8 bases line up with TRBD2. The germline gives CDR1 ENHRY, CDR2 SYGVKD. The CDR3 is made up of 15 amino acids. The V and J ends lost 4 bases and 0 bases, in that order; junction bases with no gene match: 5. In nucleotides, the CDR3 is TGTGCCATCAGTGGGGGCGGGAGGTACTCCTACGAGCAGTACTTC. This encodes CAISGGGRYSYEQYF.

The table lists this clonotype with a few counts. The V and J genes are TRBV7-8 and TRBJ2-7; D gene unclear. Deletions cut 1 base from V and 4 bases from J, with 8 bases between. The germline CDR1 and CDR2 sequences are SGHVS and FQNEAQ. CDR3 length: 13 amino acids. CDR3 in DNA: TGTGCCAGCAGCTTAGGAACAGAGTACGAGCAGTACGTC. This translates into CASSLGTEYEQYV.

This chain uses TRBV5-1 with TRBJ2-5; 11 bases fit TRBD1. V shed 0 bases, J shed 5 bases, and the junction held 6 bases outside the gene matches. Germline V lookup: CDR1 SGHRS, CDR2 YFSETQ. The CDR3 extends over 16 amino acids. CDR3 in amino acids: CASSLAGTGGGETQYF. In DNA, the CDR3 is TGCGCCAGCAGCTTGGCCGGGACAGGGGGGGGTGAGACCCAGTACTTC.

V usage is TRBV29-1 and J usage is TRBJ2-7; 9 nucleotides match TRBD2. CDR1 SQVTM and CDR2 ANQGSEA come from the germline V gene. The trim removed 8 bases at V and 0 bases at J, leaving 5 bases unmatched. The length of the CDR3 is 13 residues. CDR3 sequence (DNA): TGCAGCAGCCCGACTAGCGGCTCCTACGAGCAGTACTTC. It yields the protein CSSPTSGSYEQYF.

The chain uses TRBV7-3 and TRBJ2-7, with D possibly matching TRBD1 (6 bases). This CDR3 comprises 15 residues. Germline CDR1 is SGHTA and CDR2 is FQGTGA. The V end lost 1 base, the J end lost 0 bases, and 10 bases lay between the germline ends. CDR3 sequence reads: CASSLNQGSSYEQYF. The CDR3 DNA follows: TGTGCCAGCAGCTTAAACCAGGGGAGCTCCTACGAGCAGTACTTC.

This sequence joins TRBV14 and TRBJ2-7, with a possible D match to TRBD2 (6 bases). Germline loops: CDR1 SGHDN, CDR2 FVKESK. Trimming took 2 bases from V and 3 from J, leaving 8 bases between them. CDR3 length: 13 residues. The CDR3 DNA reads TGTGCCAGCAGCCAATATAGCGGCTACGAGCAGTACTTC. It yields the protein CASSQYSGYEQYF.

The rearrangement uses TRBV7-9 and TRBJ1-6, with 9 positions matching TRBD1. This CDR3 has 14 amino acids. Per germline, CDR1 SEHNR and CDR2 FQNEAQ (reference sequence). After removal of 3 bases from V and 7 bases from J, the junction contained 1 base not matched to a gene. This chain's CDR3 is CASSLGTGNSPLHF. For the CDR3, the DNA is TGTGCCAGCAGCTTGGGGACAGGGAATTCACCCCTCCACTTT.

This clonotype was counted at least ten times. V is TRBV30 and J is TRBJ2-2; D is unclear. The CDR3 has 11 amino acids. The germline V gene encodes CDR1 GTSNPN and CDR2 SVGIG (reference sequence). V was pared by 8 bases and J by 3 bases, with 7 bases between. This chain's CDR3 is CAAYHTGELFF. CDR3 nucleotide sequence: TGTGCCGCCTACCACACCGGGGAGCTGTTTTTT.

The chain employs TRBV18 and TRBJ1-3; weak D call: TRBD1 (5 bases). CDR1 KGHSH and CDR2 LQKENI come from the germline V gene. Between the trimmed V and J ends, which lost 3 bases and 3 bases, there was a span of 18 bases. The CDR3 runs to 17 residues. In DNA form, the CDR3 reads TGTGCCAGCTCACCTGGAAGCAGGGATCACAGTGGAAACACCATATATTTT. Translating it yields CASSPGSRDHSGNTIYF.

This clonotype ranks as hyperexpanded. The chain combines TRBV5-6 with TRBJ1-2; 9 bases agree with TRBD1. V was pared by 3 bases and J by 2 bases, with 2 bases of the junction left unmatched. Per the germline V gene, CDR1 is SGHDT and CDR2 is YYEEEE. The CDR3 has 14 residues. CDR3 sequence: CASSYGTGNYGYTF. In DNA form, the CDR3 reads TGTGCCAGCAGCTACGGGACAGGGAACTATGGCTACACCTTC.

The chain is built from TRBV20-1 and TRBJ2-7; 8 bases map to TRBD2. V shed 3 bases, J shed 1 base, and the junction held 8 bases outside the gene matches. The CDR3 is 15 amino acids. The germline V gene encodes CDR1 DFQATT and CDR2 SNEGSKA (reference sequence). In nucleotides, the CDR3 is TGCAGTGCTAGCTTTTCGGGGGGGAAGTCCTACGAGCAGTACTTC. As protein: CSASFSGGKSYEQYF.

The chain joins TRBV20-1 to TRBJ1-2; D remains unclear. Germline V gives CDR1 DFQATT, CDR2 SNEGSKA (reference sequence). This CDR3 has 12 residues. V was pared by 0 bases and J by 3 bases, with 5 bases between. This chain's CDR3 is CSAREGYYGYTF. CDR3 nucleotide sequence: TGCAGTGCTAGAGAAGGTTACTATGGCTACACCTTC.

The rearrangement links TRBV10-3 to TRBJ2-1, with 9 bases identical to TRBD1. The germline V gene encodes CDR1 ENHRY and CDR2 SYGVKD. The CDR3 contains 14 residues. Trimming took 5 bases from V and 8 from J; bases not matched to a gene: 7. The CDR3 reads CAISRTGEKDEQFF. CDR3 in DNA: TGTGCCATCAGTCGGACAGGGGAGAAGGATGAGCAGTTCTTC.

For this clonotype: Its ends do not fully match the called genes, so a read error is possible. This chain connects TRBV7-7 to TRBJ2-5, with 11 bases fitting TRBD2. The CDR3 spans 15 residues. Germline V gene data show CDR1 as SSHAT and CDR2 as FNYEAQ (reference sequence). The CDR3 DNA sequence: TGTGCTAGCAGCTCGACTAGCGGGAATGGTGAGACCCAGTACTTC. This encodes CASSSTSGNGETQYF.